This T cell receptor (beta chain) comes out of a study of T cells after yellow fever vaccination. Study information: With SMART-Seq v4 Ultra Low Input, the fractions containing low cell numbers were prepared.

Study-wide results and limits: Overall, a small share of clonotypes was seen in both CD4 and CD8 compartments. Post-booster reappearance was seen for most primary-vaccination clones (about 96% CD4, 80% to 90% CD8).

The CDR3 is made up of 13 amino acids. Germline assignment: CDR1 MNHNS and CDR2 SASEGT. Unmatched junction bases numbered 12, after V lost 6 bases and J lost 13 bases. A note on this clonotype: Its target is unknown.

TCRdb re-called the 5' RACE reads with MiXCR, one entry per CDR3 protein. The data hold 360,000 or so distinct CDR3 sequences, with 11% observed a single time. The material was PBMCs, obtained on the day of the first yellow fever vaccination. The sequence was collected from a man aged 18 to 35 who received the YFV17D yellow fever vaccine. The genes are TRBV6-1 and TRBJ2-1, with TRBD1 identical over 7 bases. This CDR3 reads CASSGTGVGNQFF. CDR3 DNA: TGTGCCAGCAGCGGAACAGGGGTGGGAAATCAGTTCTTC.